The clone carrying this T cell receptor beta chain was picked up a small number of times. The antigen is not known. Each sample used at least 6 million PBMCs. It was with a sample-barcoded 5' primer and a J-beta primer mix that a second PCR of roughly 7 to 12 cycles was run. MiXCR was run by TCRdb on the 5' RACE reads, yielding one entry per CDR3 protein. The table lists 1.5 million to 1.9 million distinct CDR3 sequences, roughly two fifths of them singletons, with over 3.5% in the top ten. The data are from a study of blood T cells in healthy people across ages. Points from the study as a whole: Whereas aged donors had fewer naive CD4+ cells, long-lived donors had more of them and higher diversity.

The CDR3 totals 14 residues. V was cut by 2 bases and J by 5 bases, with 12 bases left in between. Germline assignment: CDR1 SEHNR and CDR2 FQNEAQ (reference sequence). This chain connects TRBV7-9 to TRBJ2-5; D is unresolved. The specimen was blood. This sequence was found in a young woman in good health. The CDR3 spells CASSLNAGRETQYF. The CDR3 nucleotides are TGTGCCAGCAGCTTAAACGCCGGACGTGAGACCCAGTACTTC.